This T cell receptor (beta chain) was sequenced during a study of shared clonotypes between healthy human individuals. Repertoires were generated with immunoSEQ multiplex PCR, while TCRdb's copy carries only in-frame clones and drops some. This sample yields around 980,000 clones, of which about four fifths are seen a single time; more than 0.55% belongs to the top ten. In the case of this clone: Antigen unknown. A far larger clone is one base from this, pointing to a likely read error.

The CDR3 is 15 residues long. Per the germline V gene, CDR1 is LGHNA and CDR2 is YNFKEQ. V shed 4 bases and J shed 4 bases, with 16 bases lying between them. Broader study findings: Sorted-subset sequencing, rarefaction showed, was incomplete despite large depth.

The specimen sequenced was memory CD4+ T cells from PBMCs. Specified subset: CD45RA-negative fraction. J is TRBJ1-1 and V is TRBV4-2, with D tentatively TRBD1 (6 bases). This sequence originates from a young man in good health. Some clones in this sample may be carry-over from other donors' samples. In DNA form, the CDR3 reads TGTGCCAGCAGCCGCCGACGGGGGGCTGTCACTGAAGCTTTCTTT. Encoded protein: CASSRRRGAVTEAFF.